This entry lists 24 T cell receptor beta chains sequenced from one sample in a study of long-term antiretroviral therapy in people with HIV (dated by TCRdb to between 2022 and 2023). Sequencing of the TRB variable region was done with the immunoSEQ hsTCRB v3.0 assay at survey level resolution. Entries here come from immuneACCESS through TCRdb and include only in-frame sequences with V and J called. Some clones fail to appear in such tables; in the studies checked, an unresolved V gene covers under half of the shortfall, and the cause of the remainder is unknown. The sample records roughly 34,000 clones, around 94% of which are singletons. The ten biggest clones cover about 4% of the sample. Specimen: unsorted PBMCs, collected around 5.5 years after starting antiretroviral therapy. These receptor sequences come from a woman aged 45 to 65 with HIV.

V is TRBV29-1 and J is TRBJ2-4; no clear D gene. V lost 4 bases, J lost 6 bases, and 16 bases lay in between. The CDR3 extends over 14 amino acids. Per germline, CDR1 SQVTM and CDR2 ANQGSEA. Here the CDR3 DNA reads TGCAGCGTTGCTGGCCTCCCCTCGGGAAACATTCAGTACTTC. This translates into CSVAGLPSGNIQYF. Drawing the rest from reference TRBV29-1 and TRBJ2-4, the complete variable domain is SAVISQKPSRDICQRGTSLTIQCQVDSQVTMMFWYRQQPGQSLTLIATANQGSEATYESGFVIDKFPISRPNLTFSTLTVSNMSPEDSSIYLCSVAGLPSGNIQYFGAGTRLSVL.

The chain is built from TRBV30 and TRBJ2-7; D is ambiguous. The CDR3 runs 11 residues. The ends were cut back, 1 base at V and 3 bases at J, with 4 bases in the middle. CDR1 is GTSNPN and CDR2 is SVGIG in the germline V gene (reference sequence). In DNA form, the CDR3 reads TGTGCCTGGAGTGAGCGCTACGAGCAGTACTTC. This sequence encodes CAWSERYEQYF.

V gene TRBV19 combines with J gene TRBJ1-3, with D unresolved. Trimming removed 5 bases at V and 0 bases at J, with 11 bases between. The length of the CDR3 is 15 residues. Germline V gene data show CDR1 as LNHDA and CDR2 as SQIVND (reference sequence). CDR3 loop: CASSLGWGSGNTIYF. The CDR3 region has the DNA TGTGCCAGTAGTCTTGGATGGGGCTCTGGAAACACCATATATTTT.

The table lists this clone with a count of one. As DNA, the CDR3 is TGTGCCATCAGTGAGAAACTTAACACGAACACTGAAGCTTTCTTT. Translated, it gives CAISEKLNTNTEAFF. The chain joins TRBV10-3 to TRBJ1-1; D is ambiguous. Germline loops: CDR1 ENHRY, CDR2 SYGVKD. CDR3 length equals 15 residues. V lost 2 bases and J 1 base, leaving 11 bases between the germline ends.

This sequence joins TRBV14 and TRBJ1-3; D remains ambiguous. This CDR3 spans 14 amino acids. Germline CDR1 is SGHDN and CDR2 is FVKESK. V was cut by 1 base and J by 4 bases, with 8 bases left in between. The DNA of the CDR3 is TGTGCCAGCAGCCAAGCGAGAGGGGGAAACACCATATATTTT. It codes for CASSQARGGNTIYF.

The chain joins TRBV18 to TRBJ2-4; D possibly corresponds to TRBD1 (6 bases). The CDR3 has 17 residues. Germline V gene data show CDR1 as KGHSH and CDR2 as LQKENI. V was trimmed by 1 base and J by 7 bases, leaving 20 bases between them. The CDR3 nucleotides read TGTGCCAGCTCACCACTGAGCAGGGGAGCGTTAGAGAACATTCAGTACTTC. It encodes CASSPLSRGALENIQYF.

This clone has more than one count but fewer than ten. This chain joins TRBV7-9 and TRBJ1-1; 9 bases line up with TRBD1. Per germline, CDR1 SEHNR and CDR2 FQNEAQ (reference sequence). The J segment lost 1 base and the V segment lost 3 bases, leaving 6 bases of the junction unmatched. The CDR3 covers 16 residues. For the CDR3, the DNA is TGTGCCAGCAGCTTCACAGGGGGCGCCGGGAACACTGAAGCTTTCTTT. It is translated as CASSFTGGAGNTEAFF.

The rearrangement links TRBV19 to TRBJ2-2; 8 positions agree with TRBD1. CDR3 length: 15 residues. The germline CDR1 and CDR2 sequences are LNHDA and SQIVND (reference sequence). The V segment lost 6 bases and the J segment 4 bases; nucleotides outside the gene matches: 7. CDR3 sequence (DNA): TGTGCCAGTAGGAATCAGGGGGCCGGCACCGGGGAGCTGTTTTTT. Translated, it gives CASRNQGAGTGELFF.

The genes are TRBV9 and TRBJ1-1; TRBD1 aligns across 8 bases. Germline loops: CDR1 SGDLS, CDR2 YYNGEE. The trim removed 3 bases at V and 1 base at J, leaving 5 bases unmatched. The length of the CDR3 is 15 residues. The CDR3, as DNA: TGTGCCAGCAGCGAGGGGACAGGATCGAACACTGAAGCTTTCTTT. Amino acid sequence: CASSEGTGSNTEAFF.

The chain employs TRBV7-8 and TRBJ1-2; tentatively, D is TRBD1 (6 bases). This CDR3 is built from 13 residues. Germline-derived CDR1 and CDR2 are SGHVS and FQNEAQ. Trimming took off 5 bases at V and 4 bases at J, with 11 bases between the two ends. The CDR3 sequence: CASSEGGSYGYTF. The CDR3 DNA reads TGTGCCAGCAGCGAGGGGGGGAGCTATGGCTACACCTTC.

The genes are TRBV5-1 and TRBJ2-3; D call uncertain. This CDR3 comprises 12 residues. Germline CDR1 reads SGHRS; CDR2 reads YFSETQ. V was trimmed by 4 bases and J by 6 bases, leaving 9 bases between them. CDR3 residues: CASSQLSDTQYF. CDR3 bases: TGCGCCAGCAGCCAGCTCAGCGATACGCAGTATTTT. The full variable domain, its missing parts supplied by reference TRBV5-1 and TRBJ2-3, is KAGVTQTPRYLIKTRGQQVTLSCSPISGHRSVSWYQQTPGQGLQFLFEYFSETQRNKGNFPGRFSGRQFSNSRSEMNVSTLELGDSALYLCASSQLSDTQYFGPGTRLTVL.

The chain carries TRBV10-3 and TRBJ2-1, with D possibly called TRBD1 or TRBD2 (6 bases each). The CDR3 runs to 16 residues. Germline CDR1 is ENHRY and CDR2 is SYGVKD. V lost 0 bases and J 7 bases, leaving 16 bases between the germline ends. The CDR3 DNA is TGTGCCATCAGTGAGTCGCAGCCTAAGGGGGGTAATGAGCAGTTCTTC. Translated, it gives CAISESQPKGGNEQFF.

The genes are TRBV4-3 and TRBJ2-5; D remains unclear. Germline assignment: CDR1 LGHNA and CDR2 YSLEER. Deletions cut 1 base from V and 5 bases from J, with 14 bases between. CDR3 length equals 15 residues. The CDR3 coding sequence is TGCGCCAGCAGCCAAGGGAGCGAGGTCAGTGAGACCCAGTACTTC. It encodes CASSQGSEVSETQYF.

The chain links TRBV29-1 to TRBJ2-7, with 7 bases matching TRBD1. The CDR3 length is 11 residues. From germline, CDR1 is SQVTM and CDR2 ANQGSEA. Trimming took 7 bases from V and 3 from J; bases not matched to a gene: 3. CDR3 residues: CSAWDSYEQYF. The CDR3 DNA is TGCAGCGCTTGGGACAGCTACGAGCAGTACTTC.

This clone was observed a single time. This chain links TRBV6-1 with TRBJ2-7, with TRBD1 identical over 12 bases. The germline gives CDR1 MNHNS, CDR2 SASEGT. The CDR3 consists of 15 residues. Trimming took 6 bases from V and 4 from J; bases not matched to a gene: 7. CDR3 sequence: CASSSRDRGLYEQYF. DNA for the CDR3: TGTGCCAGCAGCAGCCGGGACAGGGGGCTTTACGAGCAGTACTTC.

This sequence joins TRBV6-6 and TRBJ2-2, with no clear D. Trimming took off 2 bases at V and 0 bases at J, with 7 bases between the two ends. Germline loops: CDR1 MNHNY, CDR2 SVGAGI (reference sequence). CDR3 length equals 15 residues. CDR3 amino acids: CASSYDTSNTGELFF. For the CDR3, the DNA is TGTGCCAGCAGTTACGACACCTCGAACACCGGGGAGCTGTTTTTT.

This clone was seen once. This chain joins TRBV7-9 and TRBJ2-2, with 10 bases fitting TRBD2. Germline V gene data show CDR1 as SEHNR and CDR2 as FQNEAQ (reference sequence). The ends lost 6 bases at V and 5 bases at J; junction bases unmatched: 6. The CDR3 is 15 amino acids. CDR3 nucleotide sequence: TGTGCCAGCAGACTTAGCGGGGGGTCGACCGGGGAGCTGTTTTTT. Translated, it gives CASRLSGGSTGELFF.

V gene TRBV11-2 combines with J gene TRBJ1-2, with TRBD1 matching over 9 bases. The CDR3 consists of 15 residues. Trimming cost V 0 bases and J 5 bases; bases outside gene matches: 4. CDR1 and CDR2 from the germline V gene are SGHAT and FQNNGV. In DNA, the CDR3 is TGTGCCAGCAGCTTAGAGGGGACAGGGATTTATGGCTACACCTTC. Translated, it gives CASSLEGTGIYGYTF.

CDR3 residues: CAWSVLRGNYGYTF. DNA of the CDR3: TGTGCCTGGAGTGTACTAAGGGGCAACTATGGCTACACCTTC. J is TRBJ1-2 and V is TRBV30; the D gene is possibly TRBD1 (5 bases). The CDR3 length is 14 residues. Per the germline V gene, CDR1 is GTSNPN and CDR2 is SVGIG (reference sequence). Trimming pared 0 bases from V and 2 bases from J, leaving 10 bases between.

Here the CDR3 DNA reads TGTGCCAGCAGCTTGGAGGACAGTAGTAATTCACCCCTCCACTTT. This sequence encodes CASSLEDSSNSPLHF. The V gene is TRBV9, the J gene TRBJ1-6, with D perhaps matching TRBD1 (6 bases). Germline CDR1 SGDLS, CDR2 YYNGEE. V was shortened by 4 bases and J by 6 bases, with 14 bases between the two germline ends. This CDR3 region has 15 residues. Full variable domain (outside the CDR3, taken from reference TRBV9 and TRBJ1-6): DSGVTQTPKHLITATGQRVTLRCSPRSGDLSVYWYQQSLDQGLQFLIQYYNGEERAKGNILERFSAQQFPDLHSELNLSSLELGDSALYFCASSLEDSSNSPLHFGNGTRLTVT.

The chain joins TRBV4-3 to TRBJ2-1; 7 bases are shared with TRBD2. The CDR3 covers 16 residues. Unmatched junction bases numbered 10, after V lost 3 bases and J lost 5 bases. Germline V lookup: CDR1 LGHNA, CDR2 YSLEER. The DNA for the CDR3 is TGCGCCAGCAGCCATTTACGGGGGGACGCCCACAATGAGCAGTTCTTC. Its translation is CASSHLRGDAHNEQFF.

The CDR3 here is CASSILAADEQFF. The CDR3 DNA is TGTGCCAGCAGCATACTAGCGGCCGATGAGCAGTTCTTC. J is TRBJ2-1 and V is TRBV21-1; the table assigns TRBD2, which was not confirmed against the DNA. TRBV21-1 is shown as a pseudogene. The CDR3 covers 13 residues.

This chain uses TRBV5-4 with TRBJ2-3, with 11 bases that match TRBD2. The CDR3 covers 17 residues. Germline CDR1 is SGHNT and CDR2 is YYREEE (reference sequence). With 4 bases clipped from V and 4 bases from J, the junction kept 11 bases outside the gene matches. The CDR3 sequence is CASSSGIAGGPADTQYF. Here the CDR3 DNA reads TGTGCCAGCAGCAGCGGAATAGCGGGGGGGCCAGCAGATACGCAGTATTTT.

This sequence joins TRBV13 and TRBJ1-1; 8 bases fit TRBD1. CDR1 is PRHDT, CDR2 FYEKMQ, per germline (reference sequence). The CDR3 runs 17 residues. The trim removed 4 bases at V and 0 bases at J, leaving 10 bases unmatched. CDR3 region: CASSSPGQALLNTEAFF. As DNA, the CDR3 is TGTGCCAGCAGCTCCCCGGGACAGGCCCTTTTGAACACTGAAGCTTTCTTT. Full variable domain (rest looked up from reference TRBV13 and TRBJ1-1): AAGVIQSPRHLIKEKRETATLKCYPIPRHDTVYWYQQGPGQDPQFLISFYEKMQSDKGSIPDRFSAQQFSDYHSELNMSSLELGDSALYFCASSSPGQALLNTEAFFGQGTRLTVV.